What follows is one TCR beta chain and its context. This clonotype is termed medium-sized (0.01 to 0.1%). It has no known antigen specificity. Base qualities are not recorded, but no much larger clone differs from it by a single base. The entry originates in a study of CXCR3 chemokines and chemotherapy response in bladder cancer (dated by TCRdb to 2022 to 2024). About the study as a whole: Whether chemotherapy response in human bladder cancer was predicted by intratumoral CXCR3 chemokine system activity was examined in the study.

Per the germline V gene (reference sequence), LNHDA is the CDR1 and SQIVND is the CDR2. There are 15 amino acids in the CDR3, from cysteine to phenylalanine inclusive. Only CDR3 DNA is held: 45 bases, read in frame from base 1. V gives up 3 bases and J gives up 1 base, and the segment between their germline ends measures 10 bases. Libraries were made using PCR. Sequenced on an Illumina HiSeq 2500. The public reads were reprocessed in TCRdb via fastp at Q25 and MiXCR, keeping in-frame beta chains. Rows with a matching CDR3 protein are joined into one entry that keeps the most common DNA and genes. Across this sample there are about 8,100 distinct CDR3 sequences, with roughly 12% seen only once. The ten largest clones add up to roughly 16% of the sample.

The V and J genes are TRBV19 and TRBJ2-1, with the D gene uncertain. This sample was gathered from a patient whose treatment included neoadjuvant chemotherapy. This receptor was identified in a human donor with bladder cancer that responded to neoadjuvant chemotherapy. The DNA is as follows: TGTGCCAGTAGTATCAATATGGATTCCTACAATGAGCAGTTCTTC. Its protein product is CASSINMDSYNEQFF.